These 20 T cell receptor beta chains came from one sample sequenced in a study of blood T cells in healthy people across ages. Together with a sample-barcoded 5' primer, a J-beta primer mix was included in a second PCR lasting roughly 7 to 11 cycles. TCRdb processed the 5' RACE reads anew with MiXCR; each CDR3 protein has one entry. The data hold 2 million or so distinct CDR3 sequences, with around 48% observed a single time. Sequencing was carried out using blood. Source of these receptors: a woman aged 35 to 49 in good health.

As DNA, the CDR3 is TGCAGCGTTGAGGGGGACAGGTCCTATGAGCAGTTCTTC. It translates to CSVEGDRSYEQFF. This sequence joins TRBV29-1 and TRBJ2-1; 8 nucleotides agree with TRBD1. From germline, CDR1 is SQVTM and CDR2 ANQGSEA. Losses at the gene ends were 3 bases for V and 8 bases for J; bases not matched to a gene: 6. The CDR3 length is 13 residues.

CDR3 amino acids: CASSQGPGQSWKGDGTQYF. CDR3 sequence (DNA): TGTGCCAGCAGCCAAGGCCCGGGACAGTCCTGGAAGGGGGATGGTACGCAGTATTTT. The V gene is TRBV3-1, the J gene TRBJ2-3; 7 nucleotides align to TRBD1. V lost 1 base to trimming and J lost 8 bases; unmatched junction nucleotides: 21. The CDR3 length is 19 residues. Germline CDR1 LGHDT, CDR2 YNNKEL (reference sequence).

This clonotype was counted only a few times. The V call is TRBV4-1, the J call TRBJ1-5; D perhaps matches TRBD1 (5 bases). The germline V gene has CDR1 MGHRA and CDR2 YSYEKL. This CDR3 contains 15 residues. V was pared by 0 bases and J by 6 bases, with 12 bases between. CDR3 region: CASSQDPQGPQPQHF. CDR3 coding DNA: TGCGCCAGCAGCCAAGATCCTCAGGGCCCTCAGCCCCAGCATTTT.

The chain employs TRBV4-3 and TRBJ2-3; D is possibly TRBD2 (6 bases). CDR3 length: 17 residues. CDR1 is LGHNA and CDR2 is YSLEER in the germline V gene. The ends were cut back, 0 bases at V and 1 base at J, with 14 bases in the middle. CDR3 protein: CASSQDVNGGGTDTQYF. The CDR3, as DNA: TGCGCCAGCAGCCAAGATGTGAACGGGGGTGGCACAGATACGCAGTATTTT.

Note on this clonotype: An end of the junction does not agree with germline; a read error may underlie this. The chain employs TRBV28 and TRBJ2-7, with D perhaps matching TRBD2 (7 bases). The CDR3 sequence is 12 residues long. The germline gives CDR1 MDHEN, CDR2 SYDVKM. CDR3 sequence reads: CASRGGGYERYF. DNA of the CDR3: TGTGCCAGCCGGGGAGGGGGATACGAGCGGTACTTC.

This clonotype was seen a few times. The CDR3 sequence is CASSYHPRTGNPSYEQYF. The CDR3 DNA sequence: TGTGCCAGCAGCTACCACCCCCGGACAGGGAATCCCTCCTACGAGCAGTACTTC. The chain couples TRBV28 to TRBJ2-7, with 8 bases aligning to TRBD1. V shed 6 bases and J 0 bases; nucleotides not matched to a gene: 16. In germline, CDR1 is MDHEN, CDR2 SYDVKM. CDR3 size: 18 residues.

Comments on this clonotype: Relative to the germline gene, one junction end is altered; a read error may explain this. The chain's CDR3 is CSARDRGAYGYTF. CDR3 DNA: TGCAGTGCCAGAGACAGGGGAGCCTATGGCTACACCTTC. This chain joins TRBV20-1 and TRBJ1-2, with TRBD1 matching 8 bases. CDR3 size: 13 residues. CDR1 and CDR2 (germline): DFQATT, SNEGSKA (reference sequence).

This chain connects TRBV29-1 to TRBJ2-5; D unresolved. Trimming removed 3 bases at V and 11 bases at J, with 22 bases between. This CDR3 has 14 amino acids. Germline loops: CDR1 SQVTM, CDR2 ANQGSEA. Here the CDR3 DNA reads TGCAGCGTTGAGTGGCGTCGGCCCTTCAATGAGCAGTACTTC. As protein: CSVEWRRPFNEQYF.

This clonotype was seen only a few times. The V call is TRBV29-1, the J call TRBJ2-1; TRBD2 agrees at 15 bases. Germline CDR1 is SQVTM and CDR2 is ANQGSEA. V was pared by 7 bases and J by 0 bases, with 4 bases of the junction left unmatched. CDR3 length: 16 residues. The CDR3 here is CSAGTSGGISYNEQFF. In DNA, the CDR3 is TGCAGCGCCGGGACTAGCGGGGGGATCTCCTACAATGAGCAGTTCTTC.

This clonotype has just a few counts. J is TRBJ2-1 and V is TRBV6-6; TRBD2 might be the D (6 bases). The CDR3 extends over 15 amino acids. V dropped 7 bases and J dropped 4 bases, with 17 bases sitting between them. CDR1 is MNHNY, CDR2 SVGAGI, per germline (reference sequence). The CDR3 is CASTQGRRGYNEQFF. In DNA form, the CDR3 reads TGTGCCAGCACCCAAGGGAGGCGGGGTTACAATGAGCAGTTCTTC.

This clonotype was observed a few times. CDR3 nucleotide sequence: TGCAGTGCTAGAGAGGCTAGCCAAGAGACCCAGTACTTC. Protein: CSAREASQETQYF. The chain has TRBV20-1 and TRBJ2-5; D unclear. The germline CDR1 and CDR2 sequences are DFQATT and SNEGSKA (reference sequence). This CDR3 is 13 amino acids long. The V end was cut by 0 bases, the J end by 1 base, with 6 bases between.

V is TRBV5-1 and J is TRBJ1-1, with TRBD1 matching 9 bases. Germline assignment: CDR1 SGHRS and CDR2 YFSETQ. This CDR3 region has 18 residues. Trimming removed 5 bases from V and 4 bases from J; junction bases left unmatched: 18. CDR3 sequence: CASSSVTTGGPPATEAFF. DNA of the CDR3: TGCGCCAGCAGTTCCGTAACAACAGGGGGCCCTCCGGCCACTGAAGCTTTCTTT. Supplemented by reference TRBV5-1 and TRBJ1-1, the full variable domain reads KAGVTQTPRYLIKTRGQQVTLSCSPISGHRSVSWYQQTPGQGLQFLFEYFSETQRNKGNFPGRFSGRQFSNSRSEMNVSTLELGDSALYLCASSSVTTGGPPATEAFFGQGTRLTVV.

The V and J genes are TRBV6-2 or TRBV6-3 and TRBJ1-5, with TRBD1 identical over 7 bases. The J segment lost 1 base and the V segment lost 4 bases, leaving 7 bases of the junction unmatched. The CDR3 consists of 16 residues. Germline lookup yields CDR1 MNHEY and CDR2 SVGEGT. The CDR3 loop is CASSSSTGPSNQPQHF. The CDR3 DNA sequence: TGTGCCAGCAGTTCCTCGACAGGGCCCAGCAATCAGCCCCAGCATTTT.

Points on this clonotype: At one of its ends the junction is not consistent with the germline gene, which may arise from a read error. This sequence joins TRBV15 and TRBJ2-1; perhaps TRBD1 as D (9 bases). The CDR3 has 17 residues. Germline V gene sequence: CDR1 LNHNV, CDR2 YYDKDF (reference sequence). The DNA for the CDR3 is TGTACCACCAGCGGGGGACAGGGAGTCCCAATATACAATGAGCAGTTCTTC. Translating it yields CTTSGGQGVPIYNEQFF.

A few counts support this clonotype. V gene TRBV14 combines with J gene TRBJ2-5; possibly TRBD2 for D (6 bases). CDR1 is SGHDN, CDR2 FVKESK, per germline. The CDR3 is 14 amino acids. Trimming cost V 3 bases and J 4 bases, with 12 bases left between them. The CDR3 here is CASSHRRGRETQYF. The CDR3 nucleotides are TGTGCCAGCAGCCACCGACGGGGGAGAGAGACCCAGTACTTC.

The DNA of the CDR3 is TGTGCCAGCAGTACGCGGGCAGGGTCCACAGATACGCAGTATTTT. Translation gives CASSTRAGSTDTQYF. The genes are TRBV6-2 or TRBV6-3 and TRBJ2-3; D could derive from TRBD1 or TRBD2 (5 bases each). The CDR3 totals 15 residues. Germline loops: CDR1 MNHEY, CDR2 SVGEGT. V lost 5 bases, J lost 2 bases, and 14 bases lay in between.

The rearrangement uses TRBV5-1 and TRBJ2-5; a possible D gene is TRBD2 (7 bases). Per the germline V gene, CDR1 is SGHRS and CDR2 is YFSETQ. V was shortened by 0 bases and J by 6 bases, with 12 bases between the two germline ends. This CDR3 has 14 residues. CDR3 sequence: CASSLVAGAKTQYF. The CDR3 coding sequence is TGCGCCAGCAGCTTGGTCGCGGGGGCGAAGACCCAGTACTTC.

V is TRBV15 and J is TRBJ1-6; weak D call: TRBD1 (5 bases). Germline CDR1 is LNHNV and CDR2 is YYDKDF (reference sequence). Trimming took 9 bases from V and 4 from J, leaving 10 bases between them. The CDR3 is made up of 13 amino acids. In nucleotides, the CDR3 is TGTGCCACTGCGACAGATTATAATTCACCCCTCCACTTT. Amino acid sequence: CATATDYNSPLHF. The full variable domain, completed using reference TRBV15 and TRBJ1-6, is DAMVIQNPRYQVTQFGKPVTLSCSQTLNHNVMYWYQQKSSQAPKLLFHYYDKDFNNEADTPDNFQSRRPNTSFCFLDIRSPGLGDTAMYLCATATDYNSPLHFGNGTRLTVT.

Details on this clonotype: The junction shows a germline mismatch at one end, possibly a read error. The chain links TRBV28 to TRBJ2-5; 7 bases match TRBD1. Germline V gives CDR1 MDHEN, CDR2 SYDVKM. The CDR3 is made up of 14 amino acids. CDR3 bases: TGTGCCGGCAGTTCGCTGGACAGGCAAGAGACCCAGTACTTC. Protein product: CAGSSLDRQETQYF.

Comments on this clonotype: It may be a read error: a sequence one base away is much more abundant. The chain has TRBV20-1 and TRBJ2-4, with 13 bases fitting TRBD2. The germline gives CDR1 DFQATT, CDR2 SNEGSKA (reference sequence). The CDR3 is 17 amino acids. The CDR3 region is CSARGRGLAGVKSIQYF. As DNA, the CDR3 is TGCAGTGCTAGAGGGCGAGGACTAGCGGGGGTCAAAAGCATTCAGTACTTC.